The 5 T cell receptor beta chains below come from one sample, sequenced in a study of blood T cell repertoires in COVID-19. Method: immunoSEQ multiplex PCR; TCRdb's copy keeps in-frame clones and lacks some. The repertoire holds 250,000 or so clones, with about 90% as singletons. Sequencing input: peripheral blood. The origin of the receptors is a woman aged 40 to 50 who had recovered from COVID-19.

This sequence joins TRBV7-9 and TRBJ1-1, with 7 bases matching TRBD1. Per germline, CDR1 SEHNR and CDR2 FQNEAQ (reference sequence). V gave up 4 bases and J gave up 6 bases; unmatched junction bases: 5. This CDR3 region has 13 residues. CDR3 nucleotides: TGTGCCAGCAGCTACGACAGGGCCGCTGAAGCTTTCTTT. This encodes CASSYDRAAEAFF.

The gene calls are TRBV11-2 and TRBJ2-3; D is possibly TRBD1 (6 bases). The length of the CDR3 is 13 residues. With 5 bases removed from V and 4 bases from J, the gap between germline ends came to 10 bases. CDR1 is SGHAT, CDR2 FQNNGV, per germline. CDR3 nucleotide sequence: TGTGCCAGCAGCCACCGACAGGCAGATACGCAGTATTTT. Translated: CASSHRQADTQYF.

This chain joins TRBV19 and TRBJ1-2; a weak D match, TRBD1 (5 bases). This CDR3 comprises 12 residues. Germline V gene data show CDR1 as LNHDA and CDR2 as SQIVND (reference sequence). V was pared by 8 bases and J by 1 base, with 8 bases between. CDR3 bases: TGTGCCAGTTCACAGGTTAACTATGGCTACACCTTC. Its translation: CASSQVNYGYTF.

This clone was detected once. This chain uses TRBV4-2 with TRBJ2-1; D not resolved. The CDR3 runs 16 residues. Germline lookup yields CDR1 LGHNA and CDR2 YNFKEQ. Between the trimmed V and J ends, which lost 1 base and 0 bases, there was a span of 10 bases. CDR3 sequence: CASSQVVESSYNEQFF. The CDR3 nucleotides read TGTGCCAGCAGCCAAGTTGTGGAGAGCTCCTACAATGAGCAGTTCTTC.

The CDR3 region has the DNA TGTGCCAGCAGCCCTGGGGGGGCGGCTTACAATGAGCAGTTCTTC. It encodes CASSPGGAAYNEQFF. The chain uses TRBV7-3 and TRBJ2-1; a possible D gene is TRBD2 (7 bases). Germline CDR1 reads SGHTA; CDR2 reads FQGTGA. V lost 5 bases and J lost 4, with 15 bases in between. This CDR3 contains 15 residues.